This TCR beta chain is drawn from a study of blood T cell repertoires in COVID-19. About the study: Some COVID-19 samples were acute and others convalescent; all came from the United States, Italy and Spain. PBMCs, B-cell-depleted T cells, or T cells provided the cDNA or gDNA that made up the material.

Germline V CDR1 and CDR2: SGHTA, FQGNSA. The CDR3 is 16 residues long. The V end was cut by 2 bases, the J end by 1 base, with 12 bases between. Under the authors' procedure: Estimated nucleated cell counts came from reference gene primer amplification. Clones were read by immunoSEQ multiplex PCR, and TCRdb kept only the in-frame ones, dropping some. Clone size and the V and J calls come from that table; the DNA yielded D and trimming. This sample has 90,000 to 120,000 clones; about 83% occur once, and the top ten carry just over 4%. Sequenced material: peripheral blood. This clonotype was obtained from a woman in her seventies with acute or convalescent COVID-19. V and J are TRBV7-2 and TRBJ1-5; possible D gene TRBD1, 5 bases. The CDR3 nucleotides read TGTGCCAGCAGCTTATTAGACAGACCAAGCAATCAGCCCCAGCATTTT. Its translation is CASSLLDRPSNQPQHF.